The clone carrying this T cell receptor (beta chain) was counted a few times. This specimen belongs to a study of blood T cell repertoires in COVID-19. Germline trimming cut 6 bases from V and 2 bases from J; bases unmatched to any gene: 9. The V gene's germline CDR1 is SGHRS and CDR2 YFSETQ. This CDR3 has 16 amino acids. TCRdb keeps only in-frame clones here, not all; method: immunoSEQ multiplex PCR. The repertoire includes 250,000 to 300,000 clones, about three quarters of them detected once, and approximately 3.2% sits in the top ten. The TCR was taken from a woman of 80 years or more with acute or convalescent COVID-19. The sequenced sample was peripheral blood. This chain links TRBV5-1 with TRBJ1-3, with 9 bases lining up with TRBD1. CDR3 coding DNA: TGCGCCAGCACCACGATGGGGACAGGGCCTGGAAACACCATATATTTT. It translates to CASTTMGTGPGNTIYF.